The 18 T cell receptor beta chains reported below all come from one sample, sequenced in a study of blood T cell repertoires in COVID-19. Some clones are missing from TCRdb's copy, which holds only in-frame ones; the method was immunoSEQ multiplex PCR. The sample consists of 95,000 to 150,000 clones, approximately 80% of them appearing once. The sequenced sample consisted of peripheral blood. Every receptor here comes from a woman aged 45-59 years with acute or convalescent COVID-19.

This chain uses TRBV11-2 with TRBJ2-7; TRBD2 matches at 10 bases. Germline lookup yields CDR1 SGHAT and CDR2 FQNNGV. CDR3 length: 15 amino acids. J gave up 5 bases and V 7 bases, and 11 bases lay outside the gene matches. CDR3 sequence reads: CASIPAGGSSHEQYF. In DNA form, the CDR3 reads TGTGCCAGCATCCCAGCGGGGGGGTCCTCTCACGAGCAGTACTTC.

The chain couples TRBV19 to TRBJ1-5; D gene uncertain. V was clipped by 0 bases and J by 11 bases, with 14 bases between them. The CDR3 length is 14 residues. Germline V lookup: CDR1 LNHDA, CDR2 SQIVND (reference sequence). The CDR3 region is CASSIDREIRAQHF. The CDR3 nucleotides read TGTGCCAGTAGTATAGATCGGGAAATCCGGGCCCAGCATTTT. The variable domain in full, completed from reference TRBV19 and TRBJ1-5, reads DGGITQSPKYLFRKEGQNVTLSCEQNLNHDAMYWYRQDPGQGLRLIYYSQIVNDFQKGDIAEGYSVSREKKESFPLTVTSAQKNPTAFYLCASSIDREIRAQHFGDGTRLSIL.

The chain couples TRBV27 to TRBJ2-7, with TRBD1 matching 8 bases. From germline, CDR1 is MNHEY and CDR2 SMNVEV (reference sequence). The CDR3 contains 14 residues. Trimming cost V 4 bases and J 3 bases; bases outside gene matches: 5. The CDR3 region has the DNA TGTGCCAGCAGTTCTCCGGGACAGGACTACGAGCAGTACTTC. Protein product: CASSSPGQDYEQYF.

The chain has TRBV4-1 and TRBJ1-5; a weak D match, TRBD1 (6 bases). The length of the CDR3 is 18 residues. CDR1 and CDR2 from the germline V gene are MGHRA and YSYEKL. V was pared by 2 bases and J by 0 bases, with 17 bases between. CDR3 protein: CASSQRPPDRNSNQPQHF. In DNA form, the CDR3 reads TGCGCCAGCAGCCAACGTCCCCCTGACAGGAATAGCAATCAGCCCCAGCATTTT.

This chain joins TRBV30 and TRBJ1-6; TRBD1 aligns across 7 bases. Looked up from germline, CDR1 is GTSNPN and CDR2 is SVGIG (reference sequence). This CDR3 is built from 14 residues. V shed 4 bases, J shed 7 bases, and the junction held 7 bases outside the gene matches. The chain's CDR3 is CAWIQGNSNSPLHF. The CDR3 nucleotides are TGTGCCTGGATACAGGGGAATAGCAATTCACCCCTCCACTTT.

The rearrangement links TRBV19 to TRBJ1-1, with D perhaps matching TRBD1 (6 bases). Germline values: CDR1 LNHDA, CDR2 SQIVND (reference sequence). CDR3 length: 13 amino acids. The V and J ends lost 6 bases and 1 base respectively, with 9 bases between them. CDR3 sequence reads: CASSWTENTEAFF. In nucleotides, the CDR3 is TGTGCCAGTAGCTGGACAGAGAACACTGAAGCTTTCTTT.

The J gene is TRBJ1-1, the V gene TRBV5-1; 8 positions match TRBD1. The ends lost 3 bases at V and 3 bases at J; junction bases unmatched: 7. Germline V gene data show CDR1 as SGHRS and CDR2 as YFSETQ. The CDR3 covers 15 residues. The CDR3 region is CASSSGQGRHTEAFF. CDR3 nucleotide sequence: TGCGCCAGCAGCTCAGGACAGGGTAGGCACACTGAAGCTTTCTTT.

This chain connects TRBV29-1 to TRBJ1-1, with a possible D match to TRBD1 (6 bases). The V end was cut by 7 bases, the J end by 1 base, with 22 bases between. There are 16 residues in the CDR3. Germline lookup yields CDR1 SQVTM and CDR2 ANQGSEA. The chain's CDR3 is CSARPGQIVSNTEAFF. The CDR3 bases are TGCAGCGCACGTCCCGGACAGATAGTTTCGAACACTGAAGCTTTCTTT.

The gene calls are TRBV29-1 and TRBJ2-3, with TRBD2 matching 9 bases. The CDR3 totals 13 residues. V gave up 5 bases and J gave up 5 bases; unmatched junction bases: 5. Germline CDR1 is SQVTM and CDR2 is ANQGSEA. DNA for the CDR3: TGCAGCGTTTTGGGACTAGCATTAGATACGCAGTATTTT. This translates into CSVLGLALDTQYF.

J is TRBJ2-1 and V is TRBV6-5; 7 bases match TRBD1. This CDR3 spans 15 amino acids. Germline V lookup: CDR1 MNHEY, CDR2 SVGAGI. Trimming took 5 bases from V and 7 from J; bases not matched to a gene: 11. CDR3 amino acids: CASSPRQGGKNEQFF. The DNA of the CDR3 is TGTGCCAGCAGTCCGAGACAGGGTGGAAAGAATGAGCAGTTCTTC.

The chain is built from TRBV10-3 and TRBJ1-2, with 10 positions matching TRBD1. The J segment lost 3 bases and the V segment lost 6 bases, leaving 7 bases of the junction unmatched. Germline CDR1 is ENHRY and CDR2 is SYGVKD. The CDR3 runs to 15 residues. The CDR3 loop reads CAISADRGQDYGYTF. The CDR3 DNA reads TGTGCCATCAGCGCTGACAGGGGGCAGGACTATGGCTACACCTTC.

This rearrangement joins TRBV2 to TRBJ2-5; TRBD1 matches at 7 bases. This CDR3 is built from 16 residues. Unmatched junction bases numbered 6, after V lost 0 bases and J lost 2 bases. Germline CDR1 SNHLY, CDR2 FYNNEI. Written as DNA, the CDR3 is TGTGCCAGCAGTGAAGCGCAGGGGGATCTACAAGAGACCCAGTACTTC. Amino acids: CASSEAQGDLQETQYF.

With respect to this clone: A junction end diverges from the germline sequence, so it may reflect a read error. V is TRBV5-1 and J is TRBJ1-1, with D unclear. Germline V gene data show CDR1 as SGHRS and CDR2 as YFSETQ. The CDR3 sequence is 14 residues long. The CDR3 is CASSLEEVSTEAFF. The CDR3 nucleotides are TGCGCCAGCAGTTTGGAAGAGGTTAGTACTGAAGCTTTCTTT.

This clone occurred a few times. The CDR3 DNA reads as TGTGCCAGCAGGGCTAGCGGGAGATCAAGCTACGAGCAGTACTTC. It codes for CASRASGRSSYEQYF. The J gene is TRBJ2-7, the V gene TRBV2; 10 bases match TRBD2. Germline V gene sequence: CDR1 SNHLY, CDR2 FYNNEI. The V gene end was trimmed by 6 bases and the J gene end by 3 bases; junction bases not matched to a gene: 8. This CDR3 contains 15 residues.

The CDR3, as DNA: TGCAGCGTTGAAGGGGGGCGCAACTATGGCTACACCTTC. Translating it yields CSVEGGRNYGYTF. This sequence joins TRBV29-1 and TRBJ1-2, with D perhaps TRBD1 (6 bases). The CDR3 runs 13 residues. Germline CDR1 SQVTM, CDR2 ANQGSEA. The ends were cut back, 1 base at V and 2 bases at J, with 8 bases in the middle. Full variable domain (missing parts from reference TRBV29-1 and TRBJ1-2): SAVISQKPSRDICQRGTSLTIQCQVDSQVTMMFWYRQQPGQSLTLIATANQGSEATYESGFVIDKFPISRPNLTFSTLTVSNMSPEDSSIYLCSVEGGRNYGYTFGSGTRLTVV.

The chain couples TRBV27 to TRBJ1-2, with TRBD1 identical over 9 bases. V shed 0 bases and J 7 bases; nucleotides not matched to a gene: 9. This CDR3 is 16 amino acids long. CDR1 is MNHEY and CDR2 is SMNVEV in the germline V gene (reference sequence). CDR3 nucleotides: TGTGCCAGCAGTTTATCGGGGACAGGGAGGTTAAGTGGCTACACCTTC. Protein: CASSLSGTGRLSGYTF.

Only a few counts were recorded for this clone. The rearrangement joins TRBV18 to TRBJ1-5, with 11 bases matching TRBD1. The CDR3 sequence is 15 residues long. The V and J ends lost 4 bases and 6 bases, in that order; junction bases with no gene match: 5. Germline V gene data show CDR1 as KGHSH and CDR2 as LQKENI. CDR3 nucleotide sequence: TGTGCCAGCTCACTCGGACAGGGGGCGCGTCAGCCCCAGCATTTT. Its translation: CASSLGQGARQPQHF.

V is TRBV3-1 (or the pseudogene TRBV3-2) and J is TRBJ2-7; 9 bases fit TRBD2. This CDR3 has 15 residues. Germline V lookup: CDR1 LGHDT, CDR2 YNNKEL (reference sequence). Trimming removed 4 bases from V and 6 bases from J; junction bases left unmatched: 10. CDR3 loop: CASSPNLAGIGEQYF. CDR3 bases: TGTGCCAGCAGCCCGAACCTAGCGGGGATCGGCGAGCAGTACTTC.